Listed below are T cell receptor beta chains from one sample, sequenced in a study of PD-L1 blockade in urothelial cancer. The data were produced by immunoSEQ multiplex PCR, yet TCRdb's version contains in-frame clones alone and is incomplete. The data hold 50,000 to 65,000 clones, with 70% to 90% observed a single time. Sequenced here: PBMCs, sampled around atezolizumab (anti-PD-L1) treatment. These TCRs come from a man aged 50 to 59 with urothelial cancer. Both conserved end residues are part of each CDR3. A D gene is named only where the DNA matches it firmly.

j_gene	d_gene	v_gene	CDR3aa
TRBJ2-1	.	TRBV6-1	CASSEFPLRVVYNEQFF
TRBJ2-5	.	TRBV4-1	CASSQDPPPRQETQYF
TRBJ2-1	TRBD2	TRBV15	CATSSRDYSYNEQFF
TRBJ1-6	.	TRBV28	CASSLGSGLGSPLHF
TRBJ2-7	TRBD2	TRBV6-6	CASRDLAVLSYEQYF
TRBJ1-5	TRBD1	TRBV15	CATSRDRQGLSQPQHF
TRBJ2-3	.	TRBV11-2	CASSLGRGITGTDTQYF
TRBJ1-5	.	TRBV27	CASRDRQLSQPQHF
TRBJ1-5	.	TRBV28	CASYQTGNQPQHF
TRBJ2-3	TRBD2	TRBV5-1	CASSPALAGGPDTQYF
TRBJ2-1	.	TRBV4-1	CASSQEGSGGLGGRREQFF
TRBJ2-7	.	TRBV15	CATGTALKREQYF
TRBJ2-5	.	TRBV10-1	CASSEFREYQETQYF
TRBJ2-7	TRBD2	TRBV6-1	CASSEATSGRYEQYF
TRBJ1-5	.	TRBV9	CASSEAGYSNQPQHF
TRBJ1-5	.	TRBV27	CASSRGGHQPQHF
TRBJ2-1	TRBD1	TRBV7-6	CASSLARDRGPNEQFF
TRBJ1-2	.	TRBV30	CAWSVLGGYGYTF
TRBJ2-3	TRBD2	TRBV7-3	CASSAQPGLAGQGDTQYF
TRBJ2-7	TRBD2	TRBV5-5	CASSLDNGLARGSYEQYF
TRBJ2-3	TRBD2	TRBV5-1	CASGSGLASTDTQYF
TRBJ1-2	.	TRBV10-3	CAIRGAGAYGYTF
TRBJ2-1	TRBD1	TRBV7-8	CASSLQGARNNEQFF
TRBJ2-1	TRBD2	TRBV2	CASSTGTSGSNEQFF
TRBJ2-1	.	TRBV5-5	CASSQPGPDEQFF
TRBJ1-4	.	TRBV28	CATTDREKLFF
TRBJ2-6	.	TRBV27	CASSLLSGANVLTF
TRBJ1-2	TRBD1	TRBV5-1	CASRYNDRGFYGYTF
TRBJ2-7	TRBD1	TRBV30	CAWSPDRGLGWEQYF
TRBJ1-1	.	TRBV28	CASQGYRENTEAFF
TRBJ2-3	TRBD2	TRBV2	CASSETSVSDTQYF
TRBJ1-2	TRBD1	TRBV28	CASSRTGSNYGYTF
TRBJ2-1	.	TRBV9	CASSRELNEQFF
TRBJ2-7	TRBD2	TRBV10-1	CASSRVRTSDFNEQYF
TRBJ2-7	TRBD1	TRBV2	CASSGPIGQGASYEQYF
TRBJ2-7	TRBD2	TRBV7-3	CASSLSGTSGRNEQYF
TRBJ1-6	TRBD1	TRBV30	CAWTNGQVGSPLHF
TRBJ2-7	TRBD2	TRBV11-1	CASSLNLDGGKTVYF
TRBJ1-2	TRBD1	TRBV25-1	CASREQGFYGYTF
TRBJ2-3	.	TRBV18	CASSPDMVGGADTQYF
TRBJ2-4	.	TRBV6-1	CASSDEPDYAIAKNIQYF
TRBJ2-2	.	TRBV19	CASSAKGDGGELFF
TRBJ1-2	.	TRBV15	CATSRDIGGGYGYTF
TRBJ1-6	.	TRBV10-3	CATWTGNYNSPLHF